The 16 T cell receptor beta chains below were found in one sample sequenced in a study of T cells in Graves' hyperthyroidism and ophthalmopathy (dated by TCRdb to between 2018 and 2020). The library was built by means of multiplex PCR. Sequenced using an Illumina HiSeq 2000. The TCR beta CDR3 regions were amplified from RNA transcripts. For the first round of RT-PCR on the TCR CDR3, the HTBI primer set was used together with the Qiagen OneStep RT-PCR kit. Starting from the raw public reads, TCRdb applied fastp trimming at Q25, assembled clones with MiXCR and retained in-frame beta chains. Entries are consolidated by CDR3 protein sequence, retaining the most common genes and DNA. Recorded for this sample are more than 450,000 distinct CDR3 sequences; around 20% of them occurred a single time. About half of the sample comes from the top ten. The sequencing input was blood. The receptors stem from a man aged 35 to 55 with Graves' ophthalmopathy.

The genes are TRBV7-3 and TRBJ2-3; D possibly matches TRBD1 or TRBD2 (6 bases each). The V gene lost 3 bases and the J gene lost 5 bases, with 9 bases spanning the gap. This CDR3 spans 13 amino acids. Germline V gene lookup returns CDR1 SGHTA and CDR2 FQGTGA. For the CDR3, the DNA is TGTGCCAGCAGCTTCGGGGGCAAAGATACGCAGTATTTT. Protein sequence: CASSFGGKDTQYF.

This clonotype was seen a few times. The rearrangement links TRBV7-2 to TRBJ1-2; maybe TRBD1 (6 bases). The V and J ends lost 0 bases and 4 bases respectively, with 15 bases between them. This CDR3 contains 16 residues. The germline gives CDR1 SGHTA, CDR2 FQGNSA. CDR3 DNA sequence: TGTGCCAGCAGCTTAGCGCTTGACAGGCCTAGCTATGGCTACACCTTC. Amino acids: CASSLALDRPSYGYTF.

Here the CDR3 reads CASSSMSGRGEKLFF. The CDR3 DNA follows: TGTGCCAGCAGCTCCATGAGCGGACGGGGGGAAAAACTGTTTTTT. The rearrangement joins TRBV5-6 to TRBJ1-4; a weak D match, TRBD1 (5 bases). Trimming took off 3 bases at V and 8 bases at J, with 17 bases between the two ends. This CDR3 is 15 amino acids long. Germline V gene sequence: CDR1 SGHDT, CDR2 YYEEEE.

In regard to this clonotype: Mismatch with germline at one junction end may stem from a read error. V is TRBV6-1 and J is TRBJ2-5; TRBD2 aligns across 13 bases. The CDR3 loop spans 16 amino acids. Per germline, CDR1 MNHNS and CDR2 SASEGT. The CDR3 loop is CASSRLAGGRGETRYF. CDR3 sequence (DNA): TGTGCCAGCAGTCGACTAGCGGGGGGCAGGGGGGAGACCCGGTACTTC.

The chain employs TRBV13 and TRBJ1-1, with unresolved D. This CDR3 spans 14 amino acids. Germline V gene data show CDR1 as PRHDT and CDR2 as FYEKMQ (reference sequence). Trimming took 4 bases from V and 11 from J, leaving 20 bases between them. CDR3 region: CASSSQPGLSRAFF. The CDR3 DNA reads TGTGCCAGCAGCTCTCAACCGGGCCTTAGTCGGGCTTTCTTT.

The V gene is TRBV20-1, the J gene TRBJ2-3; a possible D gene is TRBD1 (6 bases). Between the trimmed V and J ends, which lost 4 bases and 6 bases, there was a span of 17 bases. CDR1 DFQATT and CDR2 SNEGSKA come from the germline V gene (reference sequence). The CDR3 is 14 residues long. The CDR3 coding sequence is TGCAGTGCTACAGCGGACAGCAAGCAGGATACGCAGTATTTT. Amino acids: CSATADSKQDTQYF.

This clonotype was seen repeatedly, ten times or more. This sequence joins TRBV28 and TRBJ1-1; TRBD1 might be the D (5 bases). The V end was cut by 1 base, the J end by 1 base, with 10 bases between. CDR1 and CDR2 from the germline V gene are MDHEN and SYDVKM. This CDR3 comprises 15 residues. The DNA of the CDR3 is TGTGCCAGCAGTTTATCGGCAGGGAGGAACACTGAAGCTTTCTTT. Translation gives CASSLSAGRNTEAFF.

Many counts were recorded for this clonotype. The chain joins TRBV7-9 to TRBJ2-1; 7 bases line up with TRBD2. Germline assignment: CDR1 SEHNR and CDR2 FQNEAQ (reference sequence). With V trimmed by 4 bases and J by 6 bases, 9 bases remained unmatched. This CDR3 is built from 15 residues. The CDR3 here is CASSYSSGTLNEQFF. CDR3 DNA sequence: TGTGCCAGCAGCTACTCGAGCGGGACCCTCAATGAGCAGTTCTTC.

This chain links TRBV10-3 with TRBJ2-3; D perhaps matches TRBD2 (6 bases). Germline V gene lookup returns CDR1 ENHRY and CDR2 SYGVKD. Trimming took off 4 bases at V and 2 bases at J, with 10 bases between the two ends. The CDR3 extends over 14 amino acids. The CDR3 protein is CAISGDSATDTQYF. The CDR3 DNA reads as TGTGCCATCAGTGGGGACTCCGCCACAGATACGCAGTATTTT.

In this sample, this clonotype turned up many times. The chain links TRBV12-3 or TRBV12-4 to TRBJ1-1; D perhaps matches TRBD1 (5 bases). Trimming left V 5 bases short and J 1 base short, with 11 bases between. The CDR3 totals 14 residues. CDR3 bases: TGTGCCAGCAGTCAGGGACTTAGGAACACTGAAGCTTTCTTT. It is translated as CASSQGLRNTEAFF.

This clonotype showed up just a few times. The V gene is TRBV5-6, the J gene TRBJ2-2; D unclear. The V and J ends lost 2 bases and 6 bases respectively, with 8 bases between them. Germline V gene sequence: CDR1 SGHDT, CDR2 YYEEEE. The CDR3 is 13 amino acids. CDR3 loop: CASSLRAPGELFF. In DNA, the CDR3 is TGTGCCAGCAGCTTAAGGGCCCCCGGGGAGCTGTTTTTT.

The gene calls are TRBV10-3 and TRBJ1-4; D unclear. CDR1 is ENHRY, CDR2 SYGVKD, per germline. The CDR3 is 14 residues long. V was trimmed by 4 bases and J by 3 bases, leaving 9 bases between them. CDR3: CAISAGSANEKLFF. DNA of the CDR3: TGTGCCATCAGTGCGGGTTCGGCTAATGAAAAACTGTTTTTT.

V is TRBV5-6 and J is TRBJ2-7; D gene ambiguous. Germline CDR1 reads SGHDT; CDR2 reads YYEEEE. Deletions cut 2 bases from V and 1 base from J, with 10 bases between. The CDR3 is 14 residues long. The CDR3 spells CASSLKPSSYEQYF. The DNA of the CDR3 is TGTGCCAGCAGCTTAAAACCCTCTTCCTACGAGCAGTACTTC.

This clonotype was counted at least ten times. This chain joins TRBV30 and TRBJ1-5; 10 bases match TRBD1. Losses at the gene ends were 3 bases for V and 3 bases for J; bases not matched to a gene: 11. The CDR3 extends over 17 amino acids. Germline V gives CDR1 GTSNPN, CDR2 SVGIG (reference sequence). CDR3: CAWSARVGTGDNQPQHF. The DNA of the CDR3 is TGTGCCTGGAGCGCAAGAGTCGGGACAGGGGACAATCAGCCCCAGCATTTT.

This clonotype was counted many times. The chain is built from TRBV20-1 and TRBJ2-1, with TRBD2 as a possible D gene (5 bases). With 6 bases removed from V and 7 bases from J, the gap between germline ends came to 10 bases. The CDR3 consists of 11 residues. The germline gives CDR1 DFQATT, CDR2 SNEGSKA (reference sequence). CDR3 sequence reads: CSAREGNEQFF. The CDR3 DNA reads TGCAGTGCCCGAGAGGGAAATGAGCAGTTCTTC.

This clonotype was seen only a few times. J is TRBJ2-1 and V is TRBV20-1; possible D gene TRBD2, 7 bases. The germline gives CDR1 DFQATT, CDR2 SNEGSKA (reference sequence). This CDR3 is 12 amino acids long. V shed 4 bases and J shed 12 bases, with 16 bases lying between them. The CDR3 coding sequence is TGCAGTGCTAACGTCGGGGGGCAGGGGCAGTTCTTC. Its translation is CSANVGGQGQFF.